Listed below are T cell receptor beta chains from one sample, sequenced in a study of Graves' ophthalmopathy and Graves' hyperthyroidism. MiXCR, run by TCRdb on the multiplex PCR reads, gives a single entry per CDR3 protein. The sample comprises about 400,000 distinct CDR3 sequences, about 16% of which are singletons, and around 1.6% rests with the top ten. The sample comprised peripheral blood. These receptors all stem from a woman under 30 with Graves' ophthalmopathy. CDR3s include the opening cysteine and the closing phenylalanine or tryptophan. Fields, in order: D gene, V gene, clone size, J gene, CDR3 DNA, CDR3 protein. The D gene is left open where the match is weak. A row's size may be missing; if present it is once, few, many or a size class.

TRBD1	TRBV11-2	many	TRBJ1-5	TGTGCCAGCAGCGATGACAGGGATCAGCCCCAGCATTTT	CASSDDRDQPQHF
.	TRBV12-3/TRBV12-4	many	TRBJ1-2	TGTGCCAGCAGTTTAGGGCTCTATGGCTACACCTTC	CASSLGLYGYTF
.	TRBV27	many	TRBJ2-5	TGTGCCAGCAGTTTTCGGGGAGGTCCGGGGGAGACCCAGTACTTC	CASSFRGGPGETQYF
.	TRBV28	many	TRBJ2-7	TGTGCCAGCACCACGGGGTTCTCCTACGAGCAGTACTTC	CASTTGFSYEQYF
TRBD2	TRBV18	.	TRBJ2-5	TGTGCCAGCTCACACCTCGGGACTAGAGAGACCCAGTACTTC	CASSHLGTRETQYF
.	TRBV7-8	.	TRBJ1-5	TGTGCCAGCAGCTTAGCGACGTTATACGCAGGTGACAATCAGCCCCAGCATTTT	CASSLATLYAGDNQPQHF
.	TRBV20-1	many	TRBJ1-1	TGCAGTGCATTAATTTCTCGTGGGGTCATGAACACTGAAGCTTTCTTT	CSALISRGVMNTEAFF
.	TRBV30	.	TRBJ2-2	TGTGCCTGGAGTGCCGTGGGCGCGAACACCGGGGAGCTGTTTTTT	CAWSAVGANTGELFF
TRBD1	TRBV6-5	.	TRBJ1-2	TGTGCCAGCAGTTCTACTGTAAACAGGGGGCATATCGATGGCTACACCTTC	CASSSTVNRGHIDGYTF
TRBD1	TRBV29-1	many	TRBJ1-1	TGCAGCGGTTGGGACAGGACTTACACTGAAGCTTTCTTT	CSGWDRTYTEAFF
.	TRBV4-1	.	TRBJ2-7	TGCGCCAGCAGCCCACTGGAGGTAGCCGGCTACGAGCAGTACTTC	CASSPLEVAGYEQYF
.	TRBV7-3	many	TRBJ2-5	TGTGCCAGCAGCGCACAGGGTCAGGAGACCCAGTACTTC	CASSAQGQETQYF
.	TRBV6-2/TRBV6-3	many	TRBJ2-4	TGTGCCAGCAGTTCTCCCGGGGGAGTCAAAAACATTCAGTACTTC	CASSSPGGVKNIQYF
.	TRBV19	many	TRBJ1-1	TGTGCCAGTAGTCCTCGGAGGGCTGAAGCTTTCTTT	CASSPRRAEAFF
.	TRBV24-1	.	TRBJ1-2	TGTGCCACCAGTGATCAGGGCCGGGACGGGGGCTACACCTTC	CATSDQGRDGGYTF
.	TRBV6-2/TRBV6-3	many	TRBJ2-7	TGTGCCAGCACCCGCCCGACGGGGACACCCCCCTACGAGCAGTACTTC	CASTRPTGTPPYEQYF
TRBD1	TRBV6-2/TRBV6-3	many	TRBJ2-7	TGTGCCAGCAGTTACTCGACAGGGGGCTACGAGCAGTACTTC	CASSYSTGGYEQYF
.	TRBV30	many	TRBJ1-5	TGTGCCTGGAGTCCAACCGGGACCCAAAATCAGCCCCAGCATTTT	CAWSPTGTQNQPQHF
TRBD2	TRBV7-2	many	TRBJ2-4	TGTGCCAGCAGCTTAGACGGGGGCAGCGGGGGCATTCTGCGGGACTTC	CASSLDGGSGGILRDF
.	TRBV6-5	many	TRBJ1-1	TGTGCCAGCAGTTACTCGAGAGCGGAGAACACTGAAGCTTTCTTT	CASSYSRAENTEAFF
.	TRBV12-3/TRBV12-4	many	TRBJ1-1	TGTGCCAGCAGTCCCTCCGGGCTCCGGGGCACTGAAGCTTTCTTT	CASSPSGLRGTEAFF
TRBD1	TRBV6-1	.	TRBJ2-7	TGTGCCAGCAGTAAAGACAGGGCGGAGACGTACGAGCAGTACTTC	CASSKDRAETYEQYF
TRBD1	TRBV28	many	TRBJ2-3	TGTGCCAGCAGCCCGGGACAGGGGGGTTCCGGCACAGATACGCAGTATTTT	CASSPGQGGSGTDTQYF
TRBD1	TRBV25-1	many	TRBJ1-6	TGTGCCAGCAGTGCACAGGACAGGGGTGTTTATAATTCACCCCTCCACTTT	CASSAQDRGVYNSPLHF
.	TRBV6-5	many	TRBJ2-5	TGTGCCAGCAGTACGGACAGACAAGAGACCCAGTACTTC	CASSTDRQETQYF
TRBD2	TRBV6-2/TRBV6-3	many	TRBJ2-7	TGTGCCAGCAGTTACTCGAAACTAGCGGGAGATTACGAGCAGTACTTC	CASSYSKLAGDYEQYF
.	TRBV6-2/TRBV6-3	.	TRBJ2-7	TGTGCCAGCAGTTACGGTAGGGTGTGGGAGCAGTACTTC	CASSYGRVWEQYF
TRBD2	TRBV6-2/TRBV6-3	few	TRBJ2-7	TGTGCCAGCAGTCCCCTCCTCGGGACTAGGCCTCCCTACGAGCAGTACTTC	CASSPLLGTRPPYEQYF
.	TRBV5-5	many	TRBJ2-7	TGTGCCAGCAGCTTGTTATCCGGGTCCAGCTCCTACGAGCAGTACTTC	CASSLLSGSSSYEQYF
.	TRBV24-1	many	TRBJ2-5	TGTGCCACCGCGGTAGCGGCGGATCAAGAGACCCAGTACTTC	CATAVAADQETQYF
TRBD1	TRBV13	many	TRBJ2-7	TGTGCCAGCAGCTCCCGGACAGGACGCATGGAGTACGAGCAGTACTTC	CASSSRTGRMEYEQYF
.	TRBV5-6	many	TRBJ2-4	TGTGCCAGCAGCTCCCGACTAGCCAAAAACATTCAGTACTTC	CASSSRLAKNIQYF
TRBD2	TRBV11-2	once	TRBJ2-7	TGTGCCAGCAGCCCCCGGAATAGCGGGAGGGCCTTCTCCTACGAGCAGTACTTC	CASSPRNSGRAFSYEQYF
.	TRBV9	many	TRBJ1-5	TGTGCCAGCAGCGTTACAGGGCGACCGAATCAGCCCCAGCATTTT	CASSVTGRPNQPQHF
.	TRBV7-2	many	TRBJ1-1	TGTGCCGGCAGCTACCTACAGGGGAACACTGAAGCTTTCTTT	CAGSYLQGNTEAFF
.	TRBV30	many	TRBJ2-5	TGTGCCTGGAGCATAGGAGCAGAGACCCAGTACTTC	CAWSIGAETQYF
TRBD1	TRBV3-1	many	TRBJ1-5	TGTGCCAGCAGCCAGATGGGACAGCGCAATCAGCCCCAGCATTTT	CASSQMGQRNQPQHF
TRBD1	TRBV7-2	many	TRBJ2-7	TGTGCCAGCAGCTGGGGACAGACCTCCTACGAGCAGTACTTC	CASSWGQTSYEQYF
.	TRBV20-1	many	TRBJ1-2	TGCAGTGCCAGACGTCTCTACACCTTC	CSARRLYTF
.	TRBV16	many	TRBJ1-3	TGTGCCAGCACCCGGGACGGAGCTGGAAACACCATATATTTT	CASTRDGAGNTIYF
TRBD1	TRBV7-2	many	TRBJ2-7	TGTGCCAGCAGCTTAGTGGGGACAGGGTTTTCCTACGAGCAGTACTTC	CASSLVGTGFSYEQYF
TRBD2	TRBV9	many	TRBJ2-2	TGTGCCAGCAGCGTAGGACTAGCGGGCGGGGAGCTATTTTTT	CASSVGLAGGELFF
.	TRBV6-2/TRBV6-3	.	TRBJ1-2	TGTGCCAGCAGTCCACGCCTGACGGGGTCTAACTATGGCTACACCTTC	CASSPRLTGSNYGYTF
TRBD2	TRBV28	many	TRBJ2-2	TGTGCCAGCAGCCCCTTAGGGCGTGCGGGAGGTCTCACCGGGGAGCTGTTTTTT	CASSPLGRAGGLTGELFF
.	TRBV7-8	many	TRBJ1-5	TGTGCCAGCAGCTTAGGCAGGGCGGAGATGTATAGCAATCAGCCCCAGCATTTT	CASSLGRAEMYSNQPQHF
TRBD2	TRBV6-5	.	TRBJ2-5	TGTGCCAGCAGTTACGGACTAGCGGGGGAGTGCCAAGAGACCCAGTACTTC	CASSYGLAGECQETQYF
.	TRBV30	few	TRBJ2-6	TGTGCCTGGATGGCGGGACACCTCTCTGGGGCCAACGTCCTGACTTTC	CAWMAGHLSGANVLTF
.	TRBV6-1	.	TRBJ2-7	TGTGCCAGCGGGGGCACAAACTACGAGCAGTACTTC	CASGGTNYEQYF
TRBD2	TRBV4-3	many	TRBJ2-4	TGCGCCAGCAGCCAAGACTTCGGGGGGGAAAACATTCAGTACTTC	CASSQDFGGENIQYF
.	TRBV6-2/TRBV6-3	once	TRBJ2-5	TGTGCCAGCAGTCCAATCCAGACGACCCAAGAGACCCAGTACTTC	CASSPIQTTQETQYF
.	TRBV7-3	.	TRBJ2-2	TGTGCCAGCAGCTTAAATCAAAGGATTGGGGCCACCGGGGAGCTGTTTTTT	CASSLNQRIGATGELFF
.	TRBV6-2/TRBV6-3	many	TRBJ2-5	TGTGCCAGCAGTTACGTCCGGGGCAGCCAAGAGACCCAGTACTTC	CASSYVRGSQETQYF
.	TRBV28	many	TRBJ1-1	TGTGCCAGCAGTGGGGAAGGGAGTGCTTTCTTT	CASSGEGSAFF
.	TRBV11-1	many	TRBJ2-7	TGTGCCAGCAGCTCGCCCATGGCGGGTCGGGGCTCCTACGAGCAGTACTTC	CASSSPMAGRGSYEQYF
TRBD1	TRBV6-5	many	TRBJ2-7	TGTGCCAGCAGTTCAGGGGGCGAGAGCGAGCAGTACTTC	CASSSGGESEQYF
.	TRBV20-1	.	TRBJ1-2	TGCAGTGCTAGACCTTTGGGGGATGACTATGGCTACACCTTC	CSARPLGDDYGYTF